Shown below are 30 T cell receptor beta chains from a single sample sequenced in a study of T cells in Graves' hyperthyroidism and ophthalmopathy. The source material, RNA transcripts, was used to amplify TCR beta CDR3 regions. HTBI primers drove first-round RT-PCR of the TCR CDR3. MiXCR was run by TCRdb on the multiplex PCR reads, yielding one entry per CDR3 protein. The top ten hold over 30% of the sample, which has over 45,000 distinct CDR3 sequences, 49% seen once. Sequencing was performed on peripheral blood or thyroid tissue (not recorded which). The receptors come from a woman between 45 and 60 years old with Graves' hyperthyroidism.

The chain employs TRBV29-1 and TRBJ2-7; D might be TRBD1 (5 bases). The V gene's germline CDR1 is SQVTM and CDR2 ANQGSEA. V lost 6 bases to trimming and J lost 3 bases, with 9 bases between them. The CDR3 has 11 amino acids. CDR3 in DNA: TGCAGCGTCAAACAGGTCTACGAGCAGTACTTC. The encoded protein is CSVKQVYEQYF.

CDR3 sequence reads: CSARDPKLGNTF. CDR3 DNA sequence: TGCAGTGCTAGAGATCCGAAACTAGGAAACACCTTC. The chain carries TRBV20-1 and TRBJ1-2; D not resolved. Germline CDR1 DFQATT, CDR2 SNEGSKA (reference sequence). There are 12 residues in the CDR3. Trimming removed 0 bases at V and 12 bases at J, with 14 bases between.

As regards this clonotype: The CDR3 end shows no conserved phenylalanine or tryptophan, and so a read error is likely. The chain links TRBV20-1 to TRBJ1-4, with TRBD1 as a possible D gene (6 bases). The CDR3 length is 12 residues. Germline loops: CDR1 DFQATT, CDR2 SNEGSKA (reference sequence). The V gene lost 6 bases and the J gene lost 8 bases, with 13 bases spanning the gap. CDR3 amino acids: CSARLRGEKLFV. Here the CDR3 DNA reads TGCAGTGCCAGACTCAGGGGAGAAAAACTGTTTGTT.

This clonotype has a count of ten or more. The chain employs TRBV19 and TRBJ2-7; the D gene is possibly TRBD1 (5 bases). The CDR3 is made up of 15 amino acids. The V and J ends lost 3 bases and 0 bases respectively, with 12 bases between them. The germline gives CDR1 LNHDA, CDR2 SQIVND (reference sequence). CDR3 residues: CASSIQGGSSYEQYF. CDR3 DNA sequence: TGTGCCAGTAGTATTCAGGGCGGCAGCTCCTACGAGCAGTACTTC.

V is TRBV7-6 and J is TRBJ1-5, with D hard to call. Germline lookup yields CDR1 SGHVS and CDR2 FNYEAQ. The germline V and J ends were trimmed by 5 bases and 2 bases, with 10 bases remaining between them. CDR3 length equals 14 residues. The CDR3 sequence: CASSPGWGNQPQHF. CDR3 in DNA: TGTGCCAGCAGCCCGGGGTGGGGCAATCAGCCCCAGCATTTT.

V usage is TRBV7-2 and J usage is TRBJ1-2; D is unresolved. The V gene's germline CDR1 is SGHTA and CDR2 FQGNSA. Trimming removed 1 base at V and 4 bases at J, with 10 bases between. The CDR3 is 14 residues long. This chain's CDR3 is CASSLGLPVYGYTF. CDR3 coding DNA: TGTGCCAGCAGCTTAGGTCTTCCAGTCTATGGCTACACCTTC.

This clonotype has a count of ten or more. The chain carries TRBV7-9 and TRBJ1-3; D remains unclear. Trimming removed 1 base at V and 3 bases at J, with 10 bases between. The CDR3 sequence is 15 residues long. The germline V gene has CDR1 SEHNR and CDR2 FQNEAQ (reference sequence). Here the CDR3 DNA reads TGTGCCAGCAGCTTAGGGGCGGCGATTGGAAACACCATATATTTT. The encoded protein is CASSLGAAIGNTIYF.

This clonotype is labeled medium-sized (0.01 to 0.1%). This sequence joins TRBV7-2 and TRBJ2-5; 9 nucleotides line up with TRBD1. The ends lost 3 bases at V and 4 bases at J; junction bases unmatched: 6. CDR1 is SGHTA, CDR2 FQGNSA, per germline. The length of the CDR3 is 15 residues. The CDR3 region has the DNA TGTGCCAGCAGCTTGAACAGGGGGCAGGGAGAGACCCAGTACTTC. This codes for CASSLNRGQGETQYF. Complete variable domain (other parts from reference TRBV7-2 and TRBJ2-5): GAGVSQSPSNKVTEKGKDVELRCDPISGHTALYWYRQSLGQGLEFLIYFQGNSAPDKSGLPSDRFSAERTGGSVSTLTIQRTQQEDSAVYLCASSLNRGQGETQYFGPGTRLLVL.

The V gene is TRBV2, the J gene TRBJ2-7; 8 nucleotides align to TRBD1. Germline loops: CDR1 SNHLY, CDR2 FYNNEI. The CDR3 has 13 amino acids. The V segment lost 7 bases and the J segment 4 bases; nucleotides outside the gene matches: 6. The CDR3 sequence is CASTPGQAYEQYF. The CDR3 DNA reads as TGTGCCAGCACGCCGGGACAGGCGTACGAGCAGTACTTC. Using reference TRBV2 and TRBJ2-7 for the parts outside the CDR3, the full variable domain is EPEVTQTPSHQVTQMGQEVILRCVPISNHLYFYWYRQILGQKVEFLVSFYNNEISEKSEIFDDQFSVERPDGSNFTLKIRSTKLEDSAMYFCASTPGQAYEQYFGPGTRLTVT.

The sample holds a few counts of this clonotype. The J gene is TRBJ1-2, the V gene TRBV7-2; 9 bases line up with TRBD1. Germline assignment: CDR1 SGHTA and CDR2 FQGNSA. Trimming at V came to 9 bases and at J to 8 bases, leaving 13 bases not matched to a gene. CDR3 size: 14 residues. As DNA, the CDR3 is TGTGCCAGTAGTCCCGCCGGGACAGGGAGCGGCTACACCTTC. Translated, it gives CASSPAGTGSGYTF.

Concerning this clonotype: The conserved phenylalanine or tryptophan normally closing the CDR3 is absent here, so this likely arose from a read error. The chain couples TRBV7-4 to TRBJ1-1; D gene ambiguous. Trimming left V 6 bases short and J 0 bases short, with 5 bases between. CDR1 and CDR2 (germline): SGHVT, SQSDAQ. The length of the CDR3 is 12 residues. CDR3 DNA: TGTGCCAGCAGGACGGTGAACACTGAAGCTTTCCTT. It encodes CASRTVNTEAFL.

This clonotype was counted at least ten times. This chain connects TRBV11-2 to TRBJ2-5; D tentatively reads TRBD1 or TRBD2 (6 bases each). This CDR3 is 16 amino acids long. V lost 2 bases and J 1 base, leaving 14 bases between the germline ends. CDR1 is SGHAT and CDR2 is FQNNGV in the germline V gene. The CDR3 sequence: CASSLLGGVGQETQYF. In nucleotides, the CDR3 is TGTGCCAGCAGCTTATTGGGGGGCGTGGGCCAAGAGACCCAGTACTTC. Full variable domain (missing parts from reference TRBV11-2 and TRBJ2-5): EAGVAQSPRYKIIEKRQSVAFWCNPISGHATLYWYQQILGQGPKLLIQFQNNGVVDDSQLPKDRFSAERLKGVDSTLKIQPAKLEDSAVYLCASSLLGGVGQETQYFGPGTRLLVL.

J is TRBJ1-4 and V is TRBV7-1, with 8 bases identical to TRBD1. TRBV7-1 falls under the ORF class, with uncertain function. Trimming removed 3 bases from V and 7 bases from J; junction bases left unmatched: 1. The CDR3 is made up of 13 amino acids. CDR3 region: CASSSGQVEKLFF. CDR3 nucleotide sequence: TGTGCCAGCAGCTCGGGACAGGTTGAAAAACTGTTTTTT.

The table lists this clonotype with many counts. V usage is TRBV13 and J usage is TRBJ2-7, with D tentatively TRBD2 (5 bases). This CDR3 is 13 amino acids long. Germline V lookup: CDR1 PRHDT, CDR2 FYEKMQ (reference sequence). V was trimmed by 5 bases and J by 3 bases, leaving 11 bases between them. The CDR3 loop reads CASSPFGNYEQYF. DNA of the CDR3: TGTGCCAGCAGCCCCTTCGGGAACTACGAGCAGTACTTC. Together with reference TRBV13 and TRBJ2-7, the CDR3 gives the full variable domain: AAGVIQSPRHLIKEKRETATLKCYPIPRHDTVYWYQQGPGQDPQFLISFYEKMQSDKGSIPDRFSAQQFSDYHSELNMSSLELGDSALYFCASSPFGNYEQYFGPGTRLTVT.

There are many counts of this clonotype. The V and J genes are TRBV29-1 and TRBJ1-1; no reliable D call. Germline values: CDR1 SQVTM, CDR2 ANQGSEA. The CDR3 length is 12 residues. Trimming left V 7 bases short and J 0 bases short, with 9 bases between. CDR3 residues: CSGTILNTEAFF. The CDR3, as DNA: TGCAGCGGAACTATTCTGAACACTGAAGCTTTCTTT. The full variable domain, its missing parts supplied by reference TRBV29-1 and TRBJ1-1, is SAVISQKPSRDICQRGTSLTIQCQVDSQVTMMFWYRQQPGQSLTLIATANQGSEATYESGFVIDKFPISRPNLTFSTLTVSNMSPEDSSIYLCSGTILNTEAFFGQGTRLTVV.

This clonotype was counted at least ten times. The chain couples TRBV24-1 to TRBJ2-3; D remains ambiguous. The germline V and J ends were trimmed by 5 bases and 3 bases, with 11 bases remaining between them. In germline, CDR1 is KGHDR, CDR2 SFDVKD. The CDR3 consists of 14 residues. The chain's CDR3 is CATSGGSGTDTQYF. CDR3 DNA: TGTGCCACCAGTGGGGGATCTGGTACAGATACGCAGTATTTT.

The chain joins TRBV5-1 to TRBJ2-7; 11 bases are a match to TRBD1. This CDR3 is 13 amino acids long. Germline V gives CDR1 SGHRS, CDR2 YFSETQ. V shed 4 bases and J 5 bases; nucleotides not matched to a gene: 2. The CDR3 DNA follows: TGCGCCAGCAGCAGGACAGGGGGCGACGAGCAGTACTTC. It is translated as CASSRTGGDEQYF.

This clonotype was observed many times. The rearrangement joins TRBV6-6 to TRBJ1-5; D gene ambiguous. Germline loops: CDR1 MNHNY, CDR2 SVGAGI (reference sequence). V dropped 3 bases and J dropped 7 bases, with 13 bases sitting between them. This CDR3 has 14 amino acids. CDR3 loop: CASSYSQEGQPQHF. The CDR3 nucleotides read TGTGCCAGCAGTTATTCGCAGGAGGGCCAGCCCCAGCATTTT.

This clonotype has a single count. This chain links TRBV6-1 with TRBJ2-2; D is unresolved. Trimming cost V 8 bases and J 4 bases, with 14 bases left between them. The germline V gene encodes CDR1 MNHNS and CDR2 SASEGT. The CDR3 spans 14 residues. The CDR3 region is CASGSGLGTGELFF. The CDR3 bases are TGTGCCAGCGGCTCAGGATTGGGCACCGGGGAGCTGTTTTTT.

The V gene is TRBV15, the J gene TRBJ1-4; no reliable D call. The CDR3 covers 15 residues. Between the trimmed V and J ends, which lost 2 bases and 3 bases, there was a span of 10 bases. Germline-derived CDR1 and CDR2 are LNHNV and YYDKDF (reference sequence). The chain's CDR3 is CATSRPSRSNEKLFF. In DNA, the CDR3 is TGTGCCACCAGCAGACCCAGTCGATCTAATGAAAAACTGTTTTTT.

Turning to this clonotype: The CDR3 does not close with the conserved phenylalanine or tryptophan, likely indicating a read error. V gene TRBV20-1 combines with J gene TRBJ2-5, with 8 bases aligning to TRBD2. Germline loops: CDR1 DFQATT, CDR2 SNEGSKA (reference sequence). The length of the CDR3 is 15 residues. The trim removed 5 bases at V and 5 bases at J, leaving 13 bases unmatched. CDR3: CSASRAGDVLETQYC. For the CDR3, the DNA is TGCAGTGCTTCCCGAGCGGGAGATGTACTGGAGACCCAGTACTGC.

This clonotype was counted ten times or more. The rearrangement links TRBV2 to TRBJ1-5, with D unclear. The CDR3 covers 15 residues. V was cut by 1 base and J by 4 bases, with 11 bases left in between. Germline V gene lookup returns CDR1 SNHLY and CDR2 FYNNEI. CDR3 coding DNA: TGTGCCAGCAGTGAAGATGGTCTTTATAATCAGCCCCAGCATTTT. This sequence encodes CASSEDGLYNQPQHF.

This clonotype was observed a handful of times. A read error may explain this, as a much larger clone is one base away. The gene calls are TRBV28 and TRBJ1-6; D gene uncertain. Germline V lookup: CDR1 MDHEN, CDR2 SYDVKM. The CDR3 runs 14 residues. CDR3 bases: TGTGCCGGCAGTTTCTCCACCAATAATTCACCCCTCCACTTT. As protein: CAGSFSTNNSPLHF.

This clonotype was recorded many times. The J gene is TRBJ1-1, the V gene TRBV18, with D possibly being TRBD1 (6 bases). V lost 4 bases and J 5 bases, leaving 26 bases between the germline ends. The CDR3 consists of 18 residues. Germline CDR1 KGHSH, CDR2 LQKENI. As DNA, the CDR3 is TGTGCCAGCTCACACGACCTCCGGGACACGGGGACCTGGACTGAAGCTTTCTTT. It encodes CASSHDLRDTGTWTEAFF.

The chain combines TRBV10-2 with TRBJ2-7, with no clear D. The germline gives CDR1 WSHSY, CDR2 SAAADI. Trimming removed 0 bases at V and 5 bases at J, with 20 bases between. The CDR3 totals 17 residues. The CDR3 DNA reads as TGCGCCAGCAGTGAGTCTAGTGTTATGGACCAAGCCCACGAGCAGTACTTC. It codes for CASSESSVMDQAHEQYF.

This clonotype was found a few times. The V call is TRBV7-2, the J call TRBJ2-5; D call uncertain. V was pared by 5 bases and J by 5 bases, with 9 bases between. This CDR3 has 12 residues. CDR1 is SGHTA, CDR2 FQGNSA, per germline. CDR3 sequence: CASSQLAETQYF. The CDR3 region has the DNA TGTGCCAGCAGCCAACTCGCTGAGACCCAGTACTTC.

The chain links TRBV15 to TRBJ1-2; D perhaps matches TRBD1 (6 bases). Trimming removed 3 bases at V and 7 bases at J, with 12 bases between. CDR3 length equals 13 residues. The germline CDR1 and CDR2 sequences are LNHNV and YYDKDF (reference sequence). CDR3 in DNA: TGTGCCACCAGCAGGGGGGTCAGGGGTGGCTACACCTTC. This sequence encodes CATSRGVRGGYTF.

The sample holds a few counts of this clonotype. The rearrangement links TRBV28 to TRBJ1-1; D might be TRBD1 (5 bases). The CDR3 has 13 amino acids. The ends were cut back, 2 bases at V and 4 bases at J, with 8 bases in the middle. The germline V gene has CDR1 MDHEN and CDR2 SYDVKM. The CDR3 loop is CASSLVGVTEAFF. DNA of the CDR3: TGTGCCAGCAGTTTAGTAGGGGTCACTGAAGCTTTCTTT.

The chain is built from TRBV10-3 and TRBJ1-2; unclear D gene. Germline CDR1 and CDR2: ENHRY and SYGVKD. The CDR3 has 13 amino acids. The germline V and J ends were trimmed by 4 bases and 3 bases, with 9 bases remaining between them. The CDR3 reads CAISARGDYGYTF. The DNA for the CDR3 is TGTGCCATCAGTGCCCGGGGAGACTATGGCTACACCTTC.

The rearrangement links TRBV13 to TRBJ1-5; a possible D gene is TRBD1 (5 bases). This CDR3 has 17 amino acids. Trimming left V 0 bases short and J 7 bases short, with 19 bases between. Germline V lookup: CDR1 PRHDT, CDR2 FYEKMQ (reference sequence). The CDR3 bases are TGTGCCAGCAGCTTAGGCCGTGGAAGAGGGGTCGAGCAGCCCCAGCATTTT. Amino acid sequence: CASSLGRGRGVEQPQHF. Drawing the rest from reference TRBV13 and TRBJ1-5, the complete variable domain is AAGVIQSPRHLIKEKRETATLKCYPIPRHDTVYWYQQGPGQDPQFLISFYEKMQSDKGSIPDRFSAQQFSDYHSELNMSSLELGDSALYFCASSLGRGRGVEQPQHFGDGTRLSIL.